The source of this T cell receptor beta chain is a study of CD4+ T cells in melanoma. Clones were sequenced by immunoSEQ multiplex PCR, and TCRdb holds only the in-frame ones, with some missing. The sample contains some 13,000 clones, 60% to 85% of which appear only once. There are a few counts of this clone. Its cognate antigen is unknown. Study conclusions and caveats: Reportedly, melanoma neoantigen-specific CD4+ T cells showed varied differentiation states. CD8+ T cell, macrophage and B cell function reportedly correlated with neoantigen-specific CD4+ T cells.

The material sequenced was cells from a culture (not recorded whether cultured in vitro). The clonotype comes from a human donor with melanoma.

In nucleotides, the CDR3 is TGTGCCAGCTCACCAGACAGGGGTGGTGAAAAACTGTTTTTT. Translated: CASSPDRGGEKLFF. The chain couples TRBV18 to TRBJ1-4, with TRBD1 matching over 8 bases. The germline V gene encodes CDR1 KGHSH and CDR2 LQKENI. Trimming took 2 bases from V and 7 from J; bases not matched to a gene: 3. The CDR3 covers 14 residues. The whole variable domain, filled in from reference TRBV18 and TRBJ1-4, reads NAGVMQNPRHLVRRRGQEARLRCSPMKGHSHVYWYRQLPEEGLKFMVYLQKENIIDESGMPKERFSAEFPKEGPSILRIQQVVRGDSAAYFCASSPDRGGEKLFFGSGTQLSVL.